This T cell receptor (beta chain) was recorded in a study of T cell responses to AZD1222 COVID-19 vaccine. Points on this clone: The antigen remains unidentified.

This CDR3 is 14 amino acids long. The V and J ends lost 4 bases and 6 bases respectively, with 13 bases between them. Germline CDR1 and CDR2: MNHEY and SVGAGI. Method: immunoSEQ multiplex PCR; TCRdb's copy keeps in-frame clones and lacks some. The data show about 180,000 clones, around 90% seen once. Regarding the study as a whole: At baseline, just 5 or 6 AZD1222 recipients tested seropositive.

This clonotype originated in an adult in good health. This chain joins TRBV6-5 and TRBJ1-5, with TRBD1 as a possible D gene (6 bases). The specimen was peripheral blood, collected on day 0 of AZD1222 vaccination. Here the CDR3 DNA reads TGTGCCAGCAGTTCCCGGGGGGCCAGTCAGCCCCAGCATTTT. Its translation: CASSSRGASQPQHF.